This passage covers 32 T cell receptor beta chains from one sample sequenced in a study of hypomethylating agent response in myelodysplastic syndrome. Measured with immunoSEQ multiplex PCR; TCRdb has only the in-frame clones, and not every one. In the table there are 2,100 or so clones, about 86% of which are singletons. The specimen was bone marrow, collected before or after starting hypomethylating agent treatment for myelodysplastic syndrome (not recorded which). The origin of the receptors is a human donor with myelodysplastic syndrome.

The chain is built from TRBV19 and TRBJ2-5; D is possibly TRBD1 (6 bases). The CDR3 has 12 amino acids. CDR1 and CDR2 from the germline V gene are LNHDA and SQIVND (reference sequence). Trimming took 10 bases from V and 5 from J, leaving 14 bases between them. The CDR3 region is CAIQQGGETQYF. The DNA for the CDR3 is TGTGCCATCCAACAGGGTGGGGAGACCCAGTACTTC.

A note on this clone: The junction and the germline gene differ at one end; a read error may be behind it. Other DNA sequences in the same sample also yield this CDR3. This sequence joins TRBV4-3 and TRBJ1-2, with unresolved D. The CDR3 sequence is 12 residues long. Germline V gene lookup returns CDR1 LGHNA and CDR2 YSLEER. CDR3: CASSQDPKGYTF. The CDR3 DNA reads TGCGCCAGCAGTCAAGATCCAAAAGGCTACACCTTC.

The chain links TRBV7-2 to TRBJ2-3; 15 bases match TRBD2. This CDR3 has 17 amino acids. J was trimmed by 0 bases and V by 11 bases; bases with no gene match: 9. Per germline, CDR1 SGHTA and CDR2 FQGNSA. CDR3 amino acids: CAVGLAGGRGSTDTQYF. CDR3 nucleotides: TGTGCCGTCGGACTAGCGGGGGGGCGAGGGAGCACAGATACGCAGTATTTT.

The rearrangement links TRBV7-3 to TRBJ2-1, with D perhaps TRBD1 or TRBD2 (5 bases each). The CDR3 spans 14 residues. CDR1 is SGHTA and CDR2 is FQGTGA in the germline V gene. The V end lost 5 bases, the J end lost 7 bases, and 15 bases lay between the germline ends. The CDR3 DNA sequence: TGTGCCAGCAGCCTCGGGACGCTAGGGAATGAGCAGTTCTTC. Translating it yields CASSLGTLGNEQFF.

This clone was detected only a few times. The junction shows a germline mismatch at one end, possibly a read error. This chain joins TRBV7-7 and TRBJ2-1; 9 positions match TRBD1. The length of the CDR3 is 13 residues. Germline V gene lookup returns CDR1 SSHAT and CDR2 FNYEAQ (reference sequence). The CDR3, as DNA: TGTGCTAGCAGCTCAGGGAAGGGGACAGGGTTGTTCTTC. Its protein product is CASSSGKGTGLFF. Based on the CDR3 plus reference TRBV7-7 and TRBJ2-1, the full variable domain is GAGVSQSPRYKVTKRGQDVTLRCDPISSHATLYWYQQALGQGPEFLTYFNYEAQPDKSGLPSDRFSAERPEGSISTLTIQRTEQRDSAMYRCASSSGKGTGLFFGPGTRLTVL.

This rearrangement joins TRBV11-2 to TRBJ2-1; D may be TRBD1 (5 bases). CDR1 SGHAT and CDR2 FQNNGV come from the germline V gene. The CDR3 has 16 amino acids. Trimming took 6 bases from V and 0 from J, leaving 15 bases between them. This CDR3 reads CASSSVTDNSYNEQFF. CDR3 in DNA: TGTGCCAGCAGTTCCGTTACGGACAACTCCTACAATGAGCAGTTCTTC.

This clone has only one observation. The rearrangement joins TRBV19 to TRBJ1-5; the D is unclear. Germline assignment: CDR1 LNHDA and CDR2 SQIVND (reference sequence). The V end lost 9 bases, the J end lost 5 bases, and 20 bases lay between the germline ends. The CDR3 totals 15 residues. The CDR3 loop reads CASSYGNLADQPQHF. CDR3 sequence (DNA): TGTGCCAGCTCCTACGGGAATCTAGCGGATCAGCCCCAGCATTTT.

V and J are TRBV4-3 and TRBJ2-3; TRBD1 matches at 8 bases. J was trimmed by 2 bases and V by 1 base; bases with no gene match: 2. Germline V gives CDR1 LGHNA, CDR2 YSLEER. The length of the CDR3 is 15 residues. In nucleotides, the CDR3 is TGCGCCAGCAGCCAAGGGACAGGGCACACAGATACGCAGTATTTT. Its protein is CASSQGTGHTDTQYF.

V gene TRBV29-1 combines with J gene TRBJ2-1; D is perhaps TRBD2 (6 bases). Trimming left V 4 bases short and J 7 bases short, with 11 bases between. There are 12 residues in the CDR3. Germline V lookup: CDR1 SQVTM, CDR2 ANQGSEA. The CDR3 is CSVVQRVNEQFF. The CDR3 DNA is TGCAGCGTTGTGCAGCGGGTGAATGAGCAGTTCTTC.

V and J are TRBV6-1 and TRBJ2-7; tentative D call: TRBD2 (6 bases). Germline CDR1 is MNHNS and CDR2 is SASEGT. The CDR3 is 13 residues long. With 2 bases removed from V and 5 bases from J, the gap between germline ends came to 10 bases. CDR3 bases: TGTGCCAGCAGTGAACGGGAGAACAACGAGCAGTACTTC. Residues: CASSERENNEQYF.

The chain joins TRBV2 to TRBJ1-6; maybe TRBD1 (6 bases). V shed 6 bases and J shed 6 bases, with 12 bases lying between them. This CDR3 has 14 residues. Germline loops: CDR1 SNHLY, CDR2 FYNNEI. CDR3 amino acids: CASSTGQSNSPLHF. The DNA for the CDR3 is TGTGCCAGCAGCACAGGACAGAGTAATTCACCCCTCCACTTT.

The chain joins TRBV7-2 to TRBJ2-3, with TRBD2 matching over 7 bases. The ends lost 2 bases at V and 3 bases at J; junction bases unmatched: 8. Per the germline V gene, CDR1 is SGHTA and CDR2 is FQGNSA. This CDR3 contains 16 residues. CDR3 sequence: CASSLRMGGSTDTQYF. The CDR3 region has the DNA TGTGCCAGCAGCTTAAGAATGGGCGGGAGTACAGATACGCAGTATTTT.

CDR3 sequence: CASSYSIGVGGYTF. The CDR3 DNA reads TGTGCCAGCAGTTACTCGATAGGGGTGGGTGGCTACACCTTC. The V call is TRBV6-5, the J call TRBJ1-2, with D tentatively TRBD1 (5 bases). Germline values: CDR1 MNHEY, CDR2 SVGAGI. The ends were cut back, 0 bases at V and 7 bases at J, with 12 bases in the middle. CDR3 size: 14 residues.

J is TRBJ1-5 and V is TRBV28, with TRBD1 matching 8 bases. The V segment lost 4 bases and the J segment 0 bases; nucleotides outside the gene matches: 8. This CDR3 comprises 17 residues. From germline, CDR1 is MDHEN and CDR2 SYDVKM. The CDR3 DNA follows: TGTGCCAGCAGTTCAGGAAGACAGGGGTCTAGCAATCAGCCCCAGCATTTT. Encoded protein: CASSSGRQGSSNQPQHF.

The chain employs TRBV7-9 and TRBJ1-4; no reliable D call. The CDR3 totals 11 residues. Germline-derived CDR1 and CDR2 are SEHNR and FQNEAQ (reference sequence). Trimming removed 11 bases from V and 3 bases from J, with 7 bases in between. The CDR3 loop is CAAGSNEKLFF. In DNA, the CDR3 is TGTGCCGCGGGGTCTAATGAAAAACTGTTTTTT.

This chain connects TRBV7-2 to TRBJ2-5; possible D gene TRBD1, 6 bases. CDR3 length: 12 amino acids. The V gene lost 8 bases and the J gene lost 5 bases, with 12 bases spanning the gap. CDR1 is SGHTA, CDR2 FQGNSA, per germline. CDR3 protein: CASGTGRETQYF. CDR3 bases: TGTGCCAGCGGAACAGGGCGCGAGACCCAGTACTTC.

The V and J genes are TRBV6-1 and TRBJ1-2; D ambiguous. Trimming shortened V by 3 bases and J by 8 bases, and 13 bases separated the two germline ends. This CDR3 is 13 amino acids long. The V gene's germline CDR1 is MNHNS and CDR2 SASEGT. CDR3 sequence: CASSESAGLGYTF. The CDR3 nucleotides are TGTGCCAGCAGTGAGTCGGCAGGTTTAGGCTACACCTTC.

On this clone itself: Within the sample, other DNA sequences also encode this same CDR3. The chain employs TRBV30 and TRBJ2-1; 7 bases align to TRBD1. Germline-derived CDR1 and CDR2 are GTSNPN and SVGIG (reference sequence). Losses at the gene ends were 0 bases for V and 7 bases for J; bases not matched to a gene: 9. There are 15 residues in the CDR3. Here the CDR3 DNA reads TGTGCCTGGAGTGTACGAGGGGGCTTGGGGAATGAGCAGTTCTTC. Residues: CAWSVRGGLGNEQFF.

The CDR3 sequence: CASSEVQGGFRAFF. CDR3 coding DNA: TGTGCCAGCAGTGAGGTACAGGGAGGGTTTCGAGCTTTCTTT. The rearrangement uses TRBV2 and TRBJ1-1, with TRBD1 as a possible D gene (6 bases). Germline V gives CDR1 SNHLY, CDR2 FYNNEI. This CDR3 region has 14 residues. Trimming removed 3 bases from V and 10 bases from J, with 18 bases in between.

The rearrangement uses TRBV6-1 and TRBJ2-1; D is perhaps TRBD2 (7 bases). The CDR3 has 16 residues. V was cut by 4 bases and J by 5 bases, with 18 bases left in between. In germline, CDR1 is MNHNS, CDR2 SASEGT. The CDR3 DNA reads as TGTGCCAGCAGTGGGGGGGGGCAGGGGTGGCACAATGAGCAGTTCTTC. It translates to CASSGGGQGWHNEQFF.

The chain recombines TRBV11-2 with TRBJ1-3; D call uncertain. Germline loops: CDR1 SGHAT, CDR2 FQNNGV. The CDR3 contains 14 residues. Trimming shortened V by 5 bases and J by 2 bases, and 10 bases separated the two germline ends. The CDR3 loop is CASSGRAPGNTIYF. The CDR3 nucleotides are TGTGCCAGCAGCGGCCGGGCCCCTGGAAACACCATATATTTT.

The CDR3 coding sequence is TGTGCCAGCCGATCCTGGGGGAGGATTAATGAAAAACTGTTTTTT. Translating gives CASRSWGRINEKLFF. V usage is TRBV27 and J usage is TRBJ1-4, with D possibly being TRBD1 (5 bases). V was cut by 8 bases and J by 4 bases, with 17 bases left in between. This CDR3 is 15 amino acids long. Germline CDR1 and CDR2: MNHEY and SMNVEV (reference sequence). Variable domain in full (rest from reference TRBV27 and TRBJ1-4): EAQVTQNPRYLITVTGKKLTVTCSQNMNHEYMSWYRQDPGLGLRQIYYSMNVEVTDKGDVPEGYKVSRKEKRNFPLILESPSPNQTSLYFCASRSWGRINEKLFFGSGTQLSVL.

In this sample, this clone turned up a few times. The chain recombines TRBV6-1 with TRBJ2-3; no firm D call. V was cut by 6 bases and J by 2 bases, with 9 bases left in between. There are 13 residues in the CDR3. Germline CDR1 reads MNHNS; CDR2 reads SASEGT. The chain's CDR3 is CASSQKLTDTQYF. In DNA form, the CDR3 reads TGTGCCAGCAGCCAGAAACTCACAGATACGCAGTATTTT.

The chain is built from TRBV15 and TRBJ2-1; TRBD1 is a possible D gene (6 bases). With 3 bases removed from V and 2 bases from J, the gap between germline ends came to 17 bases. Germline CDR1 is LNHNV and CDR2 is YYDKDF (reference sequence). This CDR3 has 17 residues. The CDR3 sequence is CATSSFGGRGAYNEQFF. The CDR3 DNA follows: TGTGCCACCAGCAGCTTCGGAGGCAGGGGAGCCTACAATGAGCAGTTCTTC. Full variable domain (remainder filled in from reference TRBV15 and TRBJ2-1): DAMVIQNPRYQVTQFGKPVTLSCSQTLNHNVMYWYQQKSSQAPKLLFHYYDKDFNNEADTPDNFQSRRPNTSFCFLDIRSPGLGDTAMYLCATSSFGGRGAYNEQFFGPGTRLTVL.

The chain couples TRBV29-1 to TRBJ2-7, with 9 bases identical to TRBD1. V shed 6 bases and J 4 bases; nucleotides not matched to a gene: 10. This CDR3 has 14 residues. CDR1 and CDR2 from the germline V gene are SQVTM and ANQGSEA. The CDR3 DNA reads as TGCAGCGTGGCCCGTGGGACAGGGAGGTACGAGCAGTACTTC. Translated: CSVARGTGRYEQYF.

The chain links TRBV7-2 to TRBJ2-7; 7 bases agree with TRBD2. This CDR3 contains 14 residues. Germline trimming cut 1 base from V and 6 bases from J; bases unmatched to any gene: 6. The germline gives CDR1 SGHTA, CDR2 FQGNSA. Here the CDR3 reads CASSLGLAPPEQYF. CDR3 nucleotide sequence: TGTGCCAGCAGCTTAGGACTAGCCCCCCCCGAGCAGTACTTC.

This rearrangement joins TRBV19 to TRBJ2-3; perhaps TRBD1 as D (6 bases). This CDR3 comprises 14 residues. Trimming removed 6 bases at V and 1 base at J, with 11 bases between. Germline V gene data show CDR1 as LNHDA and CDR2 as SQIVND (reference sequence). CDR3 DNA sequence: TGTGCCAGTAGACAGGGTCGAGGCACAGATACGCAGTATTTT. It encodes CASRQGRGTDTQYF.

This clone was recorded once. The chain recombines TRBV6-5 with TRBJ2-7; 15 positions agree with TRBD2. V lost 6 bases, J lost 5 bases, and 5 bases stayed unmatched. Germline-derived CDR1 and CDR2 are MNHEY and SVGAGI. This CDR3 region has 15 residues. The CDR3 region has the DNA TGTGCCAGCAGACTATGGACTAGCGGGAGGGACGAGCAGTACTTC. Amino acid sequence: CASRLWTSGRDEQYF.

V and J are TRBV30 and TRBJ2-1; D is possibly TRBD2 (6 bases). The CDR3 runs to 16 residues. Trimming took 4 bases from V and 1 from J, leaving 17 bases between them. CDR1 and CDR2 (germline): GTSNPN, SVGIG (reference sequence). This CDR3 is CAWMDEWRGSYNEQFF. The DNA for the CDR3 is TGTGCCTGGATGGATGAATGGAGGGGATCCTACAATGAGCAGTTCTTC.

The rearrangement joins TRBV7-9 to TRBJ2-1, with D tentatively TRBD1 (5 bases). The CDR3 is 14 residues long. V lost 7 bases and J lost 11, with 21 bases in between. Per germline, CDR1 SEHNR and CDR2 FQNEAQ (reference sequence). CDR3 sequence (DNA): TGTGCCAGCAACACCGAGACTTGGGGCGGACAGCAGTTCTTC. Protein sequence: CASNTETWGGQQFF.

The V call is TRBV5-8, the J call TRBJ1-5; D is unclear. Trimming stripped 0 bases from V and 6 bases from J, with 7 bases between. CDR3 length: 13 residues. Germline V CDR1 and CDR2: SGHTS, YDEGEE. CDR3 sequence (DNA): TGTGCCAGCAGCTTGGGAGTGCTTCAGCCCCAGCATTTT. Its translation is CASSLGVLQPQHF.

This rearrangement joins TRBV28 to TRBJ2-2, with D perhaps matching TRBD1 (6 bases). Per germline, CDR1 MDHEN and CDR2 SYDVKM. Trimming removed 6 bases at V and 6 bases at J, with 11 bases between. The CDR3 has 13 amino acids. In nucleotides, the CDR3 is TGTGCCAGCAGGGGACACAGGGCCGGGGAGCTGTTTTTT. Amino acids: CASRGHRAGELFF.